The 27 T cell receptor beta chains presented below share a single source sample, sequenced in a study of metastatic and nonmetastatic thyroid tumors (dated by TCRdb to the early 2020s). No treatment had been received by any patient before thyroid surgery. Libraries were prepared through PCR. Sequencing instrument: Illumina HiSeq 4000. TCRdb trimmed the raw reads at Q25, called clones with MiXCR and kept productive beta chains. The sample has 30,000 to 35,000 clones on record, under 30% of them singletons. The ten top clones hold approximately 30% of the sample. The sample taken for sequencing was blood. The origin of the receptors is a female donor with papillary thyroid cancer or a benign thyroid nodule (not recorded which). Some clones in this sample may be carry-over from other donors' samples.

This clone rates as medium-sized. V gene TRBV6-2 or TRBV6-3 combines with J gene TRBJ2-2; no reliable D call. Trimming shortened V by 6 bases and J by 3 bases, and 11 bases separated the two germline ends. The CDR3 has 14 residues. Germline lookup yields CDR1 MNHEY and CDR2 SVGEGT. The CDR3 DNA is TGTGCCAGCAGGGGTCGTTGGGACACCGGGGAGCTGTTTTTT. Translation gives CASRGRWDTGELFF.

In this sample, this clone turned up a few times. The chain combines TRBV9 with TRBJ1-5; D not certain. V gave up 1 base and J gave up 3 bases, with 8 bases separating them. CDR1 is SGDLS, CDR2 YYNGEE, per germline. CDR3 length: 14 residues. The CDR3 region is CASSVSGFNQPQHF. The CDR3 coding sequence is TGTGCCAGCAGCGTAAGTGGGTTCAATCAGCCCCAGCATTTT. The complete variable domain, with remaining parts taken from reference TRBV9 and TRBJ1-5, reads DSGVTQTPKHLITATGQRVTLRCSPRSGDLSVYWYQQSLDQGLQFLIQYYNGEERAKGNILERFSAQQFPDLHSELNLSSLELGDSALYFCASSVSGFNQPQHFGDGTRLSIL.

This clone showed up just a few times. The gene calls are TRBV25-1 and TRBJ1-2; 11 nucleotides align to TRBD1. Germline CDR1 MGHDK, CDR2 SYGVNS. The V gene end was trimmed by 0 bases and the J gene end by 8 bases; junction bases not matched to a gene: 11. This CDR3 has 17 amino acids. The chain's CDR3 is CASSEYYVSDRGLGYTF. In DNA form, the CDR3 reads TGTGCCAGCAGTGAATATTATGTATCGGACAGGGGGCTCGGCTACACCTTC.

This clone was recorded many times. J is TRBJ1-1 and V is TRBV29-1, with D perhaps TRBD1 (5 bases). Germline V CDR1 and CDR2: SQVTM, ANQGSEA. The CDR3 is 14 amino acids. Trimming left V 4 bases short and J 4 bases short, with 16 bases between. The chain's CDR3 is CSVVRGDSVTEAFF. The CDR3 DNA follows: TGCAGCGTTGTACGGGGGGATTCAGTCACTGAAGCTTTCTTT.

There are many counts of this clone. The rearrangement joins TRBV13 to TRBJ2-5; possible D gene TRBD1, 5 bases. Germline V gives CDR1 PRHDT, CDR2 FYEKMQ (reference sequence). CDR3 length: 15 residues. V was trimmed by 0 bases and J by 4 bases, leaving 12 bases between them. The CDR3 nucleotides are TGTGCCAGCAGCTTAGGGGGGCGGCGCCGAGAGACCCAGTACTTC. It translates to CASSLGGRRRETQYF.

This clone has ten or more counts. The rearrangement joins TRBV3-1 to TRBJ2-3, with a possible D match to TRBD2 (6 bases). The germline gives CDR1 LGHDT, CDR2 YNNKEL (reference sequence). Trimming pared 2 bases from V and 4 bases from J, leaving 13 bases between. This CDR3 comprises 15 residues. CDR3 sequence reads: CASSQPGRPPDTQYF. Written as DNA, the CDR3 is TGTGCCAGCAGCCAACCCGGGAGACCCCCAGATACGCAGTATTTT.

The CDR3 is CAWSVRNSPLHF. The CDR3 DNA reads TGTGCCTGGAGTGTACGGAATTCACCCCTCCACTTT. The V gene is TRBV30, the J gene TRBJ1-6, with D uncertain. CDR1 is GTSNPN and CDR2 is SVGIG in the germline V gene (reference sequence). The CDR3 sequence is 12 residues long. The germline V and J ends were trimmed by 0 bases and 7 bases, with 4 bases remaining between them.

This chain uses TRBV7-2 with TRBJ2-1; D may be TRBD1 or TRBD2 (5 bases each). The CDR3 length is 14 residues. V lost 0 bases and J 6 bases, leaving 9 bases between the germline ends. Per the germline V gene, CDR1 is SGHTA and CDR2 is FQGNSA. CDR3 nucleotide sequence: TGTGCCAGCAGCTTAGCGGGACGAGCCAATGAGCAGTTCTTC. Translating gives CASSLAGRANEQFF. Together with reference TRBV7-2 and TRBJ2-1, the CDR3 gives the full variable domain: GAGVSQSPSNKVTEKGKDVELRCDPISGHTALYWYRQSLGQGLEFLIYFQGNSAPDKSGLPSDRFSAERTGGSVSTLTIQRTQQEDSAVYLCASSLAGRANEQFFGPGTRLTVL.

This clone was observed many times. This chain joins TRBV20-1 and TRBJ2-3, with TRBD2 matching 13 bases. V lost 5 bases and J lost 6; bases outside the gene matches: 8. The germline gives CDR1 DFQATT, CDR2 SNEGSKA (reference sequence). The length of the CDR3 is 15 residues. The CDR3 DNA follows: TGCAGTGCTGCTAGACTAGCGGGAGGTTCTGATACGCAGTATTTT. As protein: CSAARLAGGSDTQYF.

This clone was observed at least ten times. The chain employs TRBV20-1 and TRBJ1-5; 7 bases align to TRBD1. Per germline, CDR1 DFQATT and CDR2 SNEGSKA (reference sequence). The CDR3 spans 16 residues. Unmatched junction bases numbered 11, after V lost 6 bases and J lost 0 bases. The CDR3 nucleotides read TGCAGTGCGGCCCCCGGGACAGCATATAGCAATCAGCCCCAGCATTTT. Its translation: CSAAPGTAYSNQPQHF.

The chain joins TRBV7-2 to TRBJ1-3; D is perhaps TRBD1 (5 bases). The V gene's germline CDR1 is SGHTA and CDR2 FQGNSA. V lost 2 bases, J lost 0 bases, and 8 bases lay in between. The CDR3 runs to 15 residues. The CDR3 sequence: CASSLSGSSGNTIYF. Written as DNA, the CDR3 is TGTGCCAGCAGCTTATCAGGGAGCTCTGGAAACACCATATATTTT.

This chain joins TRBV9 and TRBJ2-7; 11 bases line up with TRBD2. The V segment lost 0 bases and the J segment 3 bases; nucleotides outside the gene matches: 2. CDR3 length equals 15 residues. Germline V gene sequence: CDR1 SGDLS, CDR2 YYNGEE. This chain's CDR3 is CASSVAGTSGYEQYF. The CDR3 bases are TGTGCCAGCAGCGTAGCCGGGACTAGCGGCTACGAGCAGTACTTC.

This clone was detected ten times or more. V is TRBV7-9 and J is TRBJ1-1, with no clear D. V was clipped by 5 bases and J by 4 bases, with 8 bases between them. This CDR3 spans 12 amino acids. CDR1 and CDR2 (germline): SEHNR, FQNEAQ (reference sequence). In nucleotides, the CDR3 is TGTGCCAGCAGCCTCCGGGGCACTGAAGCTTTCTTT. Protein: CASSLRGTEAFF.

This clone was counted a few times. V is TRBV20-1 and J is TRBJ1-4, with D hard to call. V was pared by 6 bases and J by 5 bases, with 10 bases between. The CDR3 has 12 residues. The germline V gene has CDR1 DFQATT and CDR2 SNEGSKA (reference sequence). CDR3 region: CSAWRENEKLFF. The CDR3 DNA sequence: TGCAGTGCGTGGAGGGAGAATGAAAAACTGTTTTTT.

The rearrangement joins TRBV20-1 to TRBJ2-7, with TRBD2 identical over 10 bases. The trim removed 2 bases at V and 6 bases at J, leaving 4 bases unmatched. CDR3 length: 13 amino acids. The germline V gene has CDR1 DFQATT and CDR2 SNEGSKA (reference sequence). CDR3 in amino acids: CSARQLAGSEQYF. CDR3 sequence (DNA): TGCAGTGCTAGACAACTAGCGGGAAGCGAGCAGTACTTC.

At least ten counts were recorded for this clone. The chain couples TRBV9 to TRBJ2-2, with D unresolved. The CDR3 totals 12 residues. Germline CDR1 SGDLS, CDR2 YYNGEE. V gave up 0 bases and J gave up 5 bases, with 2 bases separating them. The CDR3 nucleotides read TGTGCCAGCAGCGTAGGGACCGGGGAGCTGTTTTTT. Translated: CASSVGTGELFF.

This clone appeared a few times. The rearrangement joins TRBV4-1 to TRBJ2-7; D may correspond to TRBD1 or TRBD2 (5 bases each). Trimming stripped 4 bases from V and 6 bases from J, with 13 bases between. Germline-derived CDR1 and CDR2 are MGHRA and YSYEKL. There are 13 residues in the CDR3. The CDR3 spells CASSPRDGFEQYF. In nucleotides, the CDR3 is TGCGCCAGCAGCCCTCGGGACGGGTTCGAGCAGTACTTC.

This clone came up a few times. V gene TRBV27 combines with J gene TRBJ2-7; D is ambiguous. Per the germline V gene, CDR1 is MNHEY and CDR2 is SMNVEV (reference sequence). Trimming stripped 6 bases from V and 2 bases from J, with 14 bases between. CDR3 length: 14 amino acids. CDR3 coding DNA: TGTGCCAGCAGCCCCCTCATCGGACCCTACGAGCAGTACTTC. Translated, it gives CASSPLIGPYEQYF.

This clone was detected many times. This CDR3 is also generated by other DNA sequences in the sample. J is TRBJ2-1 and V is TRBV27; the D gene is possibly TRBD1 (6 bases). The germline V gene encodes CDR1 MNHEY and CDR2 SMNVEV (reference sequence). The V gene lost 1 base and the J gene lost 6 bases, with 10 bases spanning the gap. This CDR3 has 14 amino acids. In DNA, the CDR3 is TGTGCCAGCAGTTTATTGGACAGTGCCAATGAGCAGTTCTTC. This codes for CASSLLDSANEQFF.

This clone was seen ten or more times. This chain links TRBV27 with TRBJ1-4; tentative D call: TRBD1 (6 bases). The V end was cut by 2 bases, the J end by 6 bases, with 16 bases between. CDR1 and CDR2 from the germline V gene are MNHEY and SMNVEV (reference sequence). This CDR3 has 16 residues. The CDR3 region is CASSLDPAGADEKLFF. The DNA for the CDR3 is TGTGCCAGCAGTTTAGACCCGGCGGGGGCGGATGAAAAACTGTTTTTT.

The V gene is TRBV9, the J gene TRBJ1-2, with unresolved D. Germline CDR1 SGDLS, CDR2 YYNGEE. The germline V and J ends were trimmed by 0 bases and 3 bases, with 15 bases remaining between them. CDR3 size: 16 residues. CDR3 coding DNA: TGTGCCAGCAGCGTAGGTCAGTACAGAGGCTACTATGGCTACACCTTC. Translated, it gives CASSVGQYRGYYGYTF.

This clone appeared a few times. The gene calls are TRBV28 and TRBJ1-5, with 7 bases matching TRBD1. The junction had 9 bases not matched to a gene; V was cut back by 6 bases and J by 4 bases. The CDR3 covers 15 residues. CDR1 is MDHEN, CDR2 SYDVKM, per germline. The CDR3 bases are TGTGCCAGCAGGCGGGGGGACAGCAAGAATCAGCCCCAGCATTTT. Encoded protein: CASRRGDSKNQPQHF.

This clone was seen only a few times. The CDR3: CATSDPGQGDYEQYF. The CDR3 DNA reads as TGTGCCACCAGTGACCCCGGACAGGGGGACTACGAGCAGTACTTC. This chain joins TRBV24-1 and TRBJ2-7; 10 bases agree with TRBD1. The CDR3 length is 15 residues. Germline CDR1 KGHDR, CDR2 SFDVKD. V shed 4 bases, J shed 3 bases, and the junction held 5 bases outside the gene matches.

This clone was observed a few times. The J gene is TRBJ2-1, the V gene TRBV6-1; D is ambiguous. Per the germline V gene, CDR1 is MNHNS and CDR2 is SASEGT. This CDR3 has 13 amino acids. The V end lost 7 bases, the J end lost 4 bases, and 11 bases lay between the germline ends. CDR3 coding DNA: TGTGCCAGCACCCAGCAGGAATACAATGAGCAGTTCTTC. Amino acid sequence: CASTQQEYNEQFF.

This clone was counted a few times. The chain recombines TRBV6-4 with TRBJ1-1, with 7 bases matching TRBD1. The CDR3 has 15 residues. V was clipped by 7 bases and J by 9 bases; unmatched bases: 17. CDR1 MRHNA and CDR2 SNTAGT come from the germline V gene. CDR3 sequence (DNA): TGTGCCAGCACCCTGACAGGAGGGACAGCACAAAAAGCTTTCTTT. It specifies CASTLTGGTAQKAFF.

Many counts were recorded for this clone. The chain employs TRBV7-9 and TRBJ2-7; 8 positions agree with TRBD2. The CDR3 length is 13 residues. Unmatched junction bases numbered 5, after V lost 5 bases and J lost 5 bases. Germline values: CDR1 SEHNR, CDR2 FQNEAQ (reference sequence). CDR3 sequence (DNA): TGTGCCAGCAGCACCGGGACTAGAAACGAGCAGTACTTC. Amino acids: CASSTGTRNEQYF.

This clone has more than one count but fewer than ten. The chain uses TRBV6-1 and TRBJ1-6; 7 bases fit TRBD1. V was clipped by 1 base and J by 4 bases; unmatched bases: 1. The CDR3 is made up of 15 amino acids. CDR1 and CDR2 (germline): MNHNS, SASEGT. The CDR3, as DNA: TGTGCCAGCAGTGAAGTGGGACAGTATAATTCACCCCTCCACTTT. Residues: CASSEVGQYNSPLHF.